Each of the 30 T cell receptor beta chains below was sequenced from the same sample in a study of T cell repertoires in cytomegalovirus infection. TCRdb independently ran MiXCR on the reads; one entry per CDR3 protein. The sample carries 650,000 to 900,000 distinct CDR3 sequences, 25% to 30% recorded once. These receptors have no known antigen. The source material was cultured CD8+ T cells from PBMCs, sampled from culture after CMV antigen stimulation. These receptors were obtained from a human donor in good health (CMV status not recorded). Some clones in this sample may be carry-over from other donors' samples.

In this sample, this clonotype turned up a few times. The chain recombines TRBV6-6 with TRBJ2-3; possibly TRBD1 for D (5 bases). CDR1 and CDR2 (germline): MNHNY, SVGAGI (reference sequence). The CDR3 is 18 residues long. Trimming removed 1 base from V and 3 bases from J, with 20 bases in between. CDR3 protein: CASSYLSNRLAKTDTQYF. As DNA, the CDR3 is TGTGCCAGCAGTTACTTGAGCAACAGGTTGGCTAAGACAGATACGCAGTATTTT.

This chain connects TRBV6-1 to TRBJ2-5, with D perhaps TRBD1 (5 bases). CDR1 is MNHNS and CDR2 is SASEGT in the germline V gene. There are 12 residues in the CDR3. V was cut by 7 bases and J by 5 bases, with 11 bases left in between. The CDR3 is CASIGVGETQYF. For the CDR3, the DNA is TGTGCCAGCATAGGGGTGGGGGAGACCCAGTACTTC.

The J gene is TRBJ2-7, the V gene TRBV18; TRBD1 aligns across 8 bases. Germline loops: CDR1 KGHSH, CDR2 LQKENI. The V and J ends lost 5 bases and 5 bases, in that order; junction bases with no gene match: 14. The CDR3 runs 16 residues. CDR3 DNA sequence: TGTGCCAGCTCATCTTTCCCCCCGCGGACAGGGAACGAGCAGTACGTC. This encodes CASSSFPPRTGNEQYV.

Comments on this clonotype: An end of the junction differs from the germline gene, which may be a read error. V gene TRBV7-6 combines with J gene TRBJ1-2; 7 positions match TRBD1. The CDR3 runs to 14 residues. Germline V gives CDR1 SGHVS, CDR2 FNYEAQ. Here the CDR3 reads CASSSPGTDYGCTF. CDR3 in DNA: TGTGCCAGCAGTTCCCCCGGGACAGACTATGGCTGCACCTTC.

The rearrangement links TRBV18 to TRBJ2-7, with D maybe TRBD1 (5 bases). Germline V gene sequence: CDR1 KGHSH, CDR2 LQKENI. Trimming stripped 4 bases from V and 0 bases from J, with 10 bases between. The CDR3 is made up of 14 amino acids. This CDR3 reads CASSRLDSSYEQYF. CDR3 bases: TGTGCCAGCTCACGATTAGACAGCTCCTACGAGCAGTACTTC.

The genes are TRBV19 and TRBJ2-3, with a tentative D call TRBD2 (6 bases). Germline values: CDR1 LNHDA, CDR2 SQIVND (reference sequence). The ends were cut back, 4 bases at V and 4 bases at J, with 15 bases in the middle. CDR3 size: 15 residues. The CDR3 protein is CASSTGPAGSDTQYF. In nucleotides, the CDR3 is TGTGCCAGTAGTACAGGACCGGCGGGGTCAGATACGCAGTATTTT.

The chain couples TRBV20-1 to TRBJ2-7; maybe TRBD2 (6 bases). Germline V gene data show CDR1 as DFQATT and CDR2 as SNEGSKA (reference sequence). The CDR3 runs to 14 residues. V gave up 0 bases and J gave up 3 bases, with 12 bases separating them. The DNA for the CDR3 is TGCAGTGCTAGAGATCTCGGGGGAGGCTACGAGCAGTACTTC. Residues: CSARDLGGGYEQYF.

This clonotype was observed at least ten times. The chain has TRBV7-9 and TRBJ2-7, with TRBD1 matching 11 bases. Trimming took 4 bases from V and 6 from J; bases not matched to a gene: 14. CDR1 SEHNR and CDR2 FQNEAQ come from the germline V gene (reference sequence). The CDR3 is made up of 17 amino acids. CDR3 in DNA: TGTGCCAGCAGCTCTGGTCCTGGACAGGGGGCGAACCGCGAGCAGTACGTC. Its protein is CASSSGPGQGANREQYV.

This clonotype was observed a few times. This chain joins TRBV4-1 and TRBJ1-1, with 7 bases matching TRBD1. The germline gives CDR1 MGHRA, CDR2 YSYEKL. V shed 0 bases, J shed 5 bases, and the junction held 6 bases outside the gene matches. CDR3 size: 15 residues. The CDR3 region is CASSQETGSGTEAFF. In nucleotides, the CDR3 is TGCGCCAGCAGCCAAGAGACAGGGTCGGGGACTGAAGCTTTCTTT.

The CDR3 sequence is CASSFGVGASYTDTQYF. The CDR3 DNA is TGTGCCAGCAGCTTCGGGGTCGGGGCTTCCTACACAGATACGCAGTATTTT. This chain uses TRBV7-8 with TRBJ2-3, with D perhaps given as TRBD1 or TRBD2 (5 bases each). Trimming took 3 bases from V and 2 from J, leaving 18 bases between them. Germline V gives CDR1 SGHVS, CDR2 FQNEAQ. CDR3 size: 17 residues.

The V and J genes are TRBV20-1 and TRBJ1-5; 8 nucleotides match TRBD1. CDR3 length: 17 amino acids. V shed 0 bases, J shed 0 bases, and the junction held 7 bases outside the gene matches. Per germline, CDR1 DFQATT and CDR2 SNEGSKA (reference sequence). This CDR3 reads CSARDPSGGYSNQPQHF. The CDR3 nucleotides are TGCAGTGCTAGAGATCCTTCAGGGGGCTATAGCAATCAGCCCCAGCATTTT.

This clonotype has more than one count but fewer than ten. The chain has TRBV28 and TRBJ2-7, with no clear D. Trimming pared 2 bases from V and 1 base from J, leaving 6 bases between. CDR3 length: 13 residues. The germline CDR1 and CDR2 sequences are MDHEN and SYDVKM. The CDR3 sequence is CASSLNPSYEQYV. The DNA for the CDR3 is TGTGCCAGCAGTTTAAATCCATCCTACGAGCAGTACGTC.

The J gene is TRBJ2-7, the V gene TRBV6-2 or TRBV6-3; possibly TRBD1 for D (6 bases). The CDR3 loop spans 13 amino acids. V was cut by 2 bases and J by 3 bases, with 8 bases left in between. Germline CDR1 MNHEY, CDR2 SVGEGT. CDR3 nucleotide sequence: TGTGCCAGCAGTTACGCAGGGGACTACGAGCAGTACGTC. Translation gives CASSYAGDYEQYV.

The J gene is TRBJ2-3, the V gene TRBV6-5; D possibly corresponds to TRBD1 (6 bases). This CDR3 spans 17 amino acids. Looked up from germline, CDR1 is MNHEY and CDR2 is SVGAGI. The V gene lost 6 bases and the J gene lost 4 bases, with 23 bases spanning the gap. CDR3 loop: CASRSLFGGGRADTQYF. In nucleotides, the CDR3 is TGTGCCAGCAGATCCCTTTTTGGGGGCGGACGTGCAGATACGCAGTATTTT.

This chain uses TRBV11-2 with TRBJ2-5, with a weak D call TRBD2 (5 bases). The germline V gene has CDR1 SGHAT and CDR2 FQNNGV. Trimming stripped 0 bases from V and 2 bases from J, with 13 bases between. The CDR3 is 16 residues long. Here the CDR3 DNA reads TGTGCCAGCAGCTTAGACTCTAGCCTTACACAAGAGACCCAGTACTTC. It yields the protein CASSLDSSLTQETQYF.

This clonotype was counted many times. The gene calls are TRBV5-4 and TRBJ2-7; D not certain. This CDR3 is built from 13 residues. The V end was cut by 2 bases, the J end by 5 bases, with 11 bases between. Looked up from germline, CDR1 is SGHNT and CDR2 is YYREEE (reference sequence). Here the CDR3 reads CASSFTPEHEQYF. Written as DNA, the CDR3 is TGTGCCAGCAGCTTTACGCCTGAGCACGAGCAGTACTTC.

This clonotype was counted a few times. The DNA of the CDR3 is TGTGCCAGCAGCCAAGTAAGCGGGGCGTCCTACAATGAGCAGTTCTTC. Its translation is CASSQVSGASYNEQFF. The rearrangement joins TRBV4-2 to TRBJ2-1, with 7 bases matching TRBD2. CDR1 is LGHNA and CDR2 is YNFKEQ in the germline V gene. Trimming removed 1 base from V and 1 base from J; junction bases left unmatched: 4. CDR3 size: 16 residues.

This clonotype was counted many times. The CDR3 nucleotides read TGTGCCAGCAGCTTAGAGTTGGGGTCGTACTATGGCTACACCTTC. Translating gives CASSLELGSYYGYTF. The chain carries TRBV7-8 and TRBJ1-2, with no clear D. Germline loops: CDR1 SGHVS, CDR2 FQNEAQ. The CDR3 sequence is 15 residues long. Trimming stripped 1 base from V and 3 bases from J, with 12 bases between. Variable domain in full (rest from reference TRBV7-8 and TRBJ1-2): GAGVSQSPRYKVAKRGQDVALRCDPISGHVSLFWYQQALGQGPEFLTYFQNEAQLDKSGLPSDRFFAERPEGSVSTLKIQRTQQEDSAVYLCASSLELGSYYGYTFGSGTRLTVV.

There are many counts of this clonotype. The chain recombines TRBV6-1 with TRBJ2-1; TRBD2 is a possible D gene (5 bases). V was pared by 5 bases and J by 14 bases, with 7 bases between. Per the germline V gene, CDR1 is MNHNS and CDR2 is SASEGT. This CDR3 has 9 amino acids. The CDR3 DNA reads as TGTGCCAGCAGTCCCGGGGAGTTCTTC. This gives the protein CASSPGEFF.

V gene TRBV4-1 combines with J gene TRBJ2-2; 9 bases are shared with TRBD1. This CDR3 spans 17 amino acids. Trimming at V came to 2 bases and at J to 5 bases, leaving 9 bases not matched to a gene. CDR1 and CDR2 (germline): MGHRA, YSYEKL. The CDR3 DNA follows: TGCGCCAGCAGCCAACGGGACAGGGCAGTTCCGACCGGGGAGCTGTTTTTT. Translated, it gives CASSQRDRAVPTGELFF.

This clonotype was seen more than once but under ten times. This chain connects TRBV5-1 to TRBJ2-1; tentatively, D is TRBD1 (5 bases). The CDR3 runs 15 residues. The germline gives CDR1 SGHRS, CDR2 YFSETQ. The V end lost 1 base, the J end lost 9 bases, and 17 bases lay between the germline ends. CDR3 DNA sequence: TGCGCCAGCAGCTTGTGGGGCTCCGCTGACAGTGAGCAGTTCTTC. Its translation is CASSLWGSADSEQFF.

The DNA of the CDR3 is TGTGCCACCAGCAGGACCGGGACTAGCATCCACGAGCAGTACTTC. Translating gives CATSRTGTSIHEQYF. The chain uses TRBV15 and TRBJ2-7; 9 nucleotides match TRBD2. The CDR3 is 15 amino acids. CDR1 and CDR2 from the germline V gene are LNHNV and YYDKDF (reference sequence). Losses at the gene ends were 3 bases for V and 5 bases for J; bases not matched to a gene: 8.

V usage is TRBV19 and J usage is TRBJ1-6; D ambiguous. Looked up from germline, CDR1 is LNHDA and CDR2 is SQIVND (reference sequence). Trimming removed 2 bases at V and 4 bases at J, with 9 bases between. The CDR3 runs to 15 residues. The CDR3 coding sequence is TGTGCCAGTAGTATACCGGACGGTTATAATTCACCCCTCCACTTT. As protein: CASSIPDGYNSPLHF.

This clonotype has a handful of counts. This rearrangement joins TRBV7-8 to TRBJ2-2; weak D call: TRBD2 (5 bases). The CDR3 has 16 amino acids. The V gene's germline CDR1 is SGHVS and CDR2 FQNEAQ. The V and J ends lost 3 bases and 0 bases respectively, with 11 bases between them. For the CDR3, the DNA is TGTGCCAGCAGCTTGCGGGCAGCGGCGAACACCGGGGAGCTGTTTTTT. It translates to CASSLRAAANTGELFF.

This chain connects TRBV10-3 to TRBJ2-3; no definite D call. V gave up 6 bases and J gave up 3 bases, with 13 bases separating them. Germline V gene sequence: CDR1 ENHRY, CDR2 SYGVKD. CDR3 length: 14 residues. The CDR3 DNA is TGTGCCATCAGCAACCTAGGACCTACAGATACGCAGTATTTT. Amino acid sequence: CAISNLGPTDTQYF.

The chain links TRBV5-1 to TRBJ1-3, with D possibly being TRBD1 (6 bases). With 3 bases removed from V and 2 bases from J, the gap between germline ends came to 15 bases. CDR1 SGHRS and CDR2 YFSETQ come from the germline V gene. The CDR3 sequence is 16 residues long. CDR3 region: CASSSYPDRTGNTIYF. The DNA for the CDR3 is TGCGCCAGCAGCTCCTACCCGGACAGAACTGGAAACACCATATATTTT.

This clonotype has a count of ten or more. The chain links TRBV7-9 to TRBJ1-5; the D is unclear. The CDR3 totals 12 residues. Trimming removed 5 bases from V and 4 bases from J, with 6 bases in between. Germline V lookup: CDR1 SEHNR, CDR2 FQNEAQ (reference sequence). The CDR3 reads CASSLLNQPQHF. Written as DNA, the CDR3 is TGTGCCAGCAGCCTATTAAATCAGCCCCAGCATTTT.

The V and J genes are TRBV2 and TRBJ2-2, with 9 bases fitting TRBD1. V dropped 5 bases and J dropped 1; count of bases not matched to a gene: 11. The germline V gene encodes CDR1 SNHLY and CDR2 FYNNEI. The CDR3 runs to 18 residues. CDR3 sequence (DNA): TGTGCCAGCAGTATGATTCGGGACAGGGAAGGGAACACCGGGGAGCTGTTTTTT. Its translation is CASSMIRDREGNTGELFF.

The chain is built from TRBV5-4 and TRBJ2-2; D is uncertain. The CDR3 spans 14 residues. Germline CDR1 is SGHNT and CDR2 is YYREEE (reference sequence). V shed 0 bases and J shed 7 bases, with 10 bases lying between them. The CDR3 loop reads CASSLADNVGELFF. Written as DNA, the CDR3 is TGTGCCAGCAGCTTGGCCGACAATGTCGGGGAGCTGTTTTTT.

The chain recombines TRBV27 with TRBJ1-4, with 7 positions matching TRBD1. This CDR3 contains 16 residues. V was pared by 2 bases and J by 0 bases, with 3 bases of the junction left unmatched. Germline assignment: CDR1 MNHEY and CDR2 SMNVEV (reference sequence). The CDR3 loop reads CASSLRGLATNEKLFF. CDR3 DNA: TGTGCCAGCAGTTTAAGGGGGCTGGCAACTAATGAAAAACTGTTTTTT. The variable domain in full, completed from reference TRBV27 and TRBJ1-4, reads EAQVTQNPRYLITVTGKKLTVTCSQNMNHEYMSWYRQDPGLGLRQIYYSMNVEVTDKGDVPEGYKVSRKEKRNFPLILESPSPNQTSLYFCASSLRGLATNEKLFFGSGTQLSVL.